The text below deals with one TCR beta chain. This CDR3 contains 11 residues. Germline CDR1 reads SGHRS; CDR2 reads YFSETQ. Together with a sample-barcoded 5' primer, a J-beta primer mix was included in a second PCR lasting about 6 to 11 cycles. TCRdb independently ran MiXCR on the 5' RACE reads; one entry per CDR3 protein. Of about 900,000 distinct CDR3 sequences detected, about 48% appear once; the ten largest clones hold 10% to 15%. This specimen belongs to a study of blood T cells in healthy people across ages. The sequenced material came from blood. The TCR originated in a man aged 25 to 40 in good health. V usage is TRBV5-1 and J usage is TRBJ2-4, with TRBD2 matching 7 bases. With the DNA end fitting TRBJ2-7 better, the J assignment may be wrong. The CDR3 loop reads CASQREDEQYF. In DNA, the CDR3 is TGCGCCAGCCAACGGGAGGACGAGCAGTACTTC.